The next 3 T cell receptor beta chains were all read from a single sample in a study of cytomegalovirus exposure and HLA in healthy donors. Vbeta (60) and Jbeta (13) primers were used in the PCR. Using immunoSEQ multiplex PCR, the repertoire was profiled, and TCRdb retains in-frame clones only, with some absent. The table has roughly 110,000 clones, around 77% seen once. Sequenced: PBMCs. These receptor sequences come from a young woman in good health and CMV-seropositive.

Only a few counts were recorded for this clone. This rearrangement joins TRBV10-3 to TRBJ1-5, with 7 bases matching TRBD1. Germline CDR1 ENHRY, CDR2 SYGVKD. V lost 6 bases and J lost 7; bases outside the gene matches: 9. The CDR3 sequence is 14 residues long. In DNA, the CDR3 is TGTGCCATCAGCTATGACAGGGATCGACAGCCCCAGCATTTT. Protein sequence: CAISYDRDRQPQHF.

The CDR3 is CASSLEGAGTGKFF. CDR3 sequence (DNA): TGCGCCAGCAGCTTGGAAGGTGCCGGGACAGGGAAGTTCTTC. The gene calls are TRBV5-1 and TRBJ2-1; 9 bases match TRBD1. CDR1 and CDR2 (germline): SGHRS, YFSETQ. The CDR3 has 14 residues. Trimming removed 0 bases from V and 14 bases from J; junction bases left unmatched: 9.

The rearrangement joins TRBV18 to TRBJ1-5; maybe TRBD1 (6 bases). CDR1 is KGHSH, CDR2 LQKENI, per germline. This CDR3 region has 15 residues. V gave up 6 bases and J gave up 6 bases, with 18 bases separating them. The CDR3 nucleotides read TGTGCCAGCTCCCCCGGGACACCCTTCGCTCAGCCCCAGCATTTT. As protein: CASSPGTPFAQPQHF.